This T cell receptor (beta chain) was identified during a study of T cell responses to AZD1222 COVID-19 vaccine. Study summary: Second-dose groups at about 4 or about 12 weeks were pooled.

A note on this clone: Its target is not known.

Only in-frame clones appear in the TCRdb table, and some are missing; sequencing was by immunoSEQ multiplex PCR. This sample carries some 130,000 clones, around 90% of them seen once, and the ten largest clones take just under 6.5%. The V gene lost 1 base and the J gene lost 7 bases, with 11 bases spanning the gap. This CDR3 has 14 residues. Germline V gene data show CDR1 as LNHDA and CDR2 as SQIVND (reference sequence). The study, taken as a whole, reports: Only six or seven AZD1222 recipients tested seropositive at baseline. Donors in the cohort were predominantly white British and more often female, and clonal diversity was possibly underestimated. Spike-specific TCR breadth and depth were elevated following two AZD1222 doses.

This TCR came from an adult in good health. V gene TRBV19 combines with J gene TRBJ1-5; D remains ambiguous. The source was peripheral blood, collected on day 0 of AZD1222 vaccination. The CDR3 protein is CASSIGTAGQPQHF. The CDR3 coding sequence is TGTGCCAGTAGTATAGGTACCGCGGGCCAGCCCCAGCATTTT.